This T cell receptor (beta chain) was recorded in a study of high-grade serous ovarian cancer treatment subgroups. Turning to the study itself: On average, approximately 14,000 reads and several thousand unique TCR beta rearrangements were obtained per sample. Study-wide results and limits: Only CDR3 was analyzed; CDR1 and CDR2 were not. Without spatial data, bulk sequencing limits insight into HGSC tumor diversity. Same-patient tumor repertoires overlapped at roughly 0.1 to 0.79; different patients barely overlapped.

Tumor samples were obtained before definitive surgery or chemotherapy. CDR3 length equals 13 residues. Between the trimmed V and J ends, which lost 2 bases and 4 bases, there was a span of 8 bases. The germline V gene encodes CDR1 SGHTA and CDR2 FQGTGA. Assay used: immunoSEQ multiplex PCR; TCRdb lists only in-frame clones, some missing. The table shows 30,000 to 40,000 clones, with approximately 81% occurring only once. In regard to this clone: Antigen unknown.

The sequenced sample was tumor tissue. This chain connects TRBV7-3 to TRBJ1-1, with D unresolved. The origin of this receptor is a human donor with high-grade serous ovarian cancer. Here the CDR3 DNA reads TGTGCCAGCAGCTTATGGCAGAGCACTGAAGCTTTCTTT. Protein sequence: CASSLWQSTEAFF.